This T cell receptor (beta chain) came from a study of cytomegalovirus exposure and HLA in healthy donors. Study conclusions and caveats: Sequencing likely caused a cluster of highly shared sequence variants.

This CDR3 has 15 amino acids. The germline gives CDR1 SGHRS, CDR2 YFSETQ. Trimming removed 0 bases at V and 0 bases at J, with 7 bases between. PCR amplification relied on 60 Vbeta primers (plus 13 Jbeta primers). Here immunoSEQ multiplex PCR was the method, and the copy in TCRdb shows in-frame clones only, minus some. There are some 130,000 clones in the sample; 76% occur only once, and less than 2% lies in the top ten. In regard to this clone: Its cognate antigen is unknown.

The clonotype was recovered from a female donor in good health and CMV-seropositive. Sequencing was carried out using PBMCs. The chain couples TRBV5-1 to TRBJ1-5; D uncertain. The CDR3 nucleotides are TGCGCCAGCAGCTTGGGAGGGTATAGCAATCAGCCCCAGCATTTT. Translation: CASSLGGYSNQPQHF.